The 2 T cell receptor beta chains below come from one sample, sequenced in a study of T-cell reconstitution after alpha-beta-depleted transplantation in children. A library of TCRbeta sequences, prepared with unique molecular identifiers, was generated. A single record per CDR3 protein comes from TCRdb applying MiXCR to the PCR reads. Counted here are roughly 500,000 distinct CDR3 sequences, about 33% occurring once; the ten biggest clones make up around 2.5%. Source: PBMCs from the stem cell graft donor, taken from the stem cell graft. Receptor source: a human donor who donated a stem cell graft to a child with aplastic anemia.

This clonotype was found a few times. The genes are TRBV5-1 and TRBJ1-5; D is unresolved. V lost 4 bases and J lost 7, with 15 bases in between. From germline, CDR1 is SGHRS and CDR2 YFSETQ. This CDR3 has 14 amino acids. Written as DNA, the CDR3 is TGCGCCAGCAGCCCGGGAATCGGAGACCAGCCCCAGCATTTT. This gives the protein CASSPGIGDQPQHF.

This clonotype came up a few times. This chain joins TRBV28 and TRBJ1-4, with 9 bases identical to TRBD1. The CDR3 is 16 amino acids. V was pared by 6 bases and J by 1 base, with 6 bases of the junction left unmatched. Germline CDR1 reads MDHEN; CDR2 reads SYDVKM. In DNA form, the CDR3 reads TGTGCCAGCAGACTGGGACAGGGCATAACTAATGAAAAACTGTTTTTT. Translated: CASRLGQGITNEKLFF.